This T cell receptor (beta chain) was found in a study of blood T cell repertoires in COVID-19. Study background: Sites in the United States, Italy and Spain provided acute and convalescent COVID-19 samples. T cells, B-cell-depleted T cells, or PBMCs provided the cDNA or gDNA that served as material.

The repertoire was sequenced with immunoSEQ multiplex PCR; TCRdb's copy has only in-frame clones and lacks some. The sample shows more than 150,000 clones, approximately 86% of them seen only once. CDR1 is KGHDR and CDR2 is SFDVKD in the germline V gene. This CDR3 contains 14 residues. Trimming stripped 5 bases from V and 2 bases from J, with 11 bases between. The clonotype originates from a man between 65 and 79 years old with active or convalescent COVID-19. Sequencing used peripheral blood. The chain couples TRBV24-1 to TRBJ1-1; D remains unclear. Here the CDR3 reads CATSAGSINTEAFF. The DNA of the CDR3 is TGTGCCACCAGTGCCGGGTCCATTAACACTGAAGCTTTCTTT.